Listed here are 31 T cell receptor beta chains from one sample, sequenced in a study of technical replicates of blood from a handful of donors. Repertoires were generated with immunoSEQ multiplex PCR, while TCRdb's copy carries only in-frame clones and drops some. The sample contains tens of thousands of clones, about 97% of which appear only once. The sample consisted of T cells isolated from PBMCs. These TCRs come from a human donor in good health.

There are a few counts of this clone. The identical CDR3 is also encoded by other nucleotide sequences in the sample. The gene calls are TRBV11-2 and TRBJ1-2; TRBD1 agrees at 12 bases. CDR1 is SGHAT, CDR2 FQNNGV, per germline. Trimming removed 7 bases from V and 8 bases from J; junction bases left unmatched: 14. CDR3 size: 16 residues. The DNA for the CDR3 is TGTGCCAGCACCCCCGACTCCGGGACAGGGGGCGGCGGCTACACCTTC. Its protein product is CASTPDSGTGGGGYTF.

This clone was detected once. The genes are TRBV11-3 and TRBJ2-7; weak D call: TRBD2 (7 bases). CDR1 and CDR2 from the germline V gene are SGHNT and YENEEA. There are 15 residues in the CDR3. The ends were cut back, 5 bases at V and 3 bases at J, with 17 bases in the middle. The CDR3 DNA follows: TGTGCCAGCAGCATACACAGGGAGGGCAACTACGAGCAGTACTTC. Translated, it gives CASSIHREGNYEQYF.

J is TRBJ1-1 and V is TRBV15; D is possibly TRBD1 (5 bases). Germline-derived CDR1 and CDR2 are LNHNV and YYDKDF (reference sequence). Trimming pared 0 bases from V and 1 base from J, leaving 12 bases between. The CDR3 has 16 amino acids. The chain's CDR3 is CATSRDTSDRNTEAFF. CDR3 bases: TGTGCCACCAGCAGAGACACGTCTGACAGGAACACTGAAGCTTTCTTT.

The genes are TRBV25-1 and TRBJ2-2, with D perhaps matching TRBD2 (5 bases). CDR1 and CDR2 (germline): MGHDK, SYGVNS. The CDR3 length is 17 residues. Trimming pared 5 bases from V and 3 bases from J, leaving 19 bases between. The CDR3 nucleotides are TGTGCCAGCAGTTTTTCGCCAAAGGCGGGCTACACCGGGGAGCTGTTTTTT. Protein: CASSFSPKAGYTGELFF.

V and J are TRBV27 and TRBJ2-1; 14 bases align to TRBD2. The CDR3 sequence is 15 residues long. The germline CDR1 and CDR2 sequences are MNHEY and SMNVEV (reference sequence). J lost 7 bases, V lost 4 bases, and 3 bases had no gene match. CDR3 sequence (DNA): TGTGCCAGCAGTTCCGGGACTAGCGGGAGTAATGAGCAGTTCTTC. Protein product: CASSSGTSGSNEQFF.

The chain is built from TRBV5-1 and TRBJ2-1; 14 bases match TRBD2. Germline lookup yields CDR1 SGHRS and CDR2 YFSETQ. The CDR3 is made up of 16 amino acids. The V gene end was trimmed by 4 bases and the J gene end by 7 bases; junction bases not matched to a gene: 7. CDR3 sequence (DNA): TGCGCCAGCAGCAATAAGACTAGCGGGAGGGCTAATGAGCAGTTCTTC. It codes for CASSNKTSGRANEQFF.

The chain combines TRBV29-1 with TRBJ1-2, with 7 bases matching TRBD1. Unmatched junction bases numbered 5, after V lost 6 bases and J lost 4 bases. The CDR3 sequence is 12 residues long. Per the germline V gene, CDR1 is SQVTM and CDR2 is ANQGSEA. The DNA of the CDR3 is TGCAGCGTAACAGGGGATATCTATGGCTACACCTTC. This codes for CSVTGDIYGYTF.

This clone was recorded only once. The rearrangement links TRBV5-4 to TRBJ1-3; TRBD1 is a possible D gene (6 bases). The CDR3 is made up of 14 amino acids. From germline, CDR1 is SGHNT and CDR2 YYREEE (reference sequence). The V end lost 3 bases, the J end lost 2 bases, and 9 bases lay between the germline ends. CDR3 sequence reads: CASSYQGTGNTIYF. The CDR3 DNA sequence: TGTGCCAGCAGCTACCAGGGGACTGGAAACACCATATATTTT.

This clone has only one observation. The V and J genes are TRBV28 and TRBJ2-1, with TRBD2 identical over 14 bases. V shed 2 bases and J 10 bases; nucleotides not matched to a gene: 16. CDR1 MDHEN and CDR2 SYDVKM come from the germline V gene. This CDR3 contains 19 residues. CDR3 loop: CASSLRDLTSGRAGIEQFF. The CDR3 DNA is TGTGCCAGCAGTTTACGCGACCTGACTAGCGGGAGGGCCGGCATAGAGCAGTTCTTC.

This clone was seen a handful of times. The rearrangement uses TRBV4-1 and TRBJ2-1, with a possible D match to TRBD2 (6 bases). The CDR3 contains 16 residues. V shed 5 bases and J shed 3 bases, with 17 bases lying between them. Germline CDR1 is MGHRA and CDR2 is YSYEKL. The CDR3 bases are TGCGCCAGCAGCGTACCGGGACTCCCAATCTACAATGAGCAGTTCTTC. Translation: CASSVPGLPIYNEQFF.

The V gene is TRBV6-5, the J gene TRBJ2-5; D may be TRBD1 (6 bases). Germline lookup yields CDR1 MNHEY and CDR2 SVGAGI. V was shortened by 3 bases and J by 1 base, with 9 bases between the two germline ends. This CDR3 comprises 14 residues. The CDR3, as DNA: TGTGCCAGCAGTTATGGACAGCCCCAAGAGACCCAGTACTTC. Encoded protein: CASSYGQPQETQYF.

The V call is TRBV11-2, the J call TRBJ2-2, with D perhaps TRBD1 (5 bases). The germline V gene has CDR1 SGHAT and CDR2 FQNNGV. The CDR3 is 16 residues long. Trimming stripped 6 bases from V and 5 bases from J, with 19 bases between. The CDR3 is CASRSTGHNWTGELFF. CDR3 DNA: TGTGCCAGCAGGTCAACAGGCCACAACTGGACCGGGGAGCTGTTTTTT.

The CDR3 spells CASSEANTEAFF. CDR3 DNA: TGTGCCAGCAGCGAAGCGAACACTGAAGCTTTCTTT. The chain joins TRBV7-9 to TRBJ1-1; D gene unclear. Germline CDR1 is SEHNR and CDR2 is FQNEAQ (reference sequence). This CDR3 is built from 12 residues. V lost 5 bases to trimming and J lost 1 base, with 5 bases between them.

The CDR3 spells CAGREYTEAFF. The CDR3 region has the DNA TGTGCCGGTCGTGAGTACACTGAAGCTTTCTTT. This rearrangement joins TRBV25-1 to TRBJ1-1; D ambiguous. This CDR3 is built from 11 residues. The V end was cut by 11 bases, the J end by 3 bases, with 10 bases between. Germline CDR1 and CDR2: MGHDK and SYGVNS.

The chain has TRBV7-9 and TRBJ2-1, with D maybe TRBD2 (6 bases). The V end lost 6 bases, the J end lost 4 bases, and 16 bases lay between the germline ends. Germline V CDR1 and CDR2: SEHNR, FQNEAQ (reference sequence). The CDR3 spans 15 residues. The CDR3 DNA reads TGTGCCAGCAGTTCCCTGCGGGGTTTTTACAATGAGCAGTTCTTC. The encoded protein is CASSSLRGFYNEQFF.

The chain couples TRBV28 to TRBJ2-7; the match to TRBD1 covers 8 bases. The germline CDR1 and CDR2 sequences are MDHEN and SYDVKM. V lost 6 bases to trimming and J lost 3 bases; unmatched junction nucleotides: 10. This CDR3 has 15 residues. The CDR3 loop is CASSRLHGTGYEQYF. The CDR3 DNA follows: TGTGCCAGCAGCCGCCTCCATGGGACAGGCTACGAGCAGTACTTC.

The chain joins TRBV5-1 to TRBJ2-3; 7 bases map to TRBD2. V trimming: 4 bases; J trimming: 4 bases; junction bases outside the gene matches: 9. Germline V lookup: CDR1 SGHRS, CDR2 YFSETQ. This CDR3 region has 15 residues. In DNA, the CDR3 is TGCGCCAGCAGCCGCGGAGGCGGGAGAGCAGATACGCAGTATTTT. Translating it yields CASSRGGGRADTQYF.

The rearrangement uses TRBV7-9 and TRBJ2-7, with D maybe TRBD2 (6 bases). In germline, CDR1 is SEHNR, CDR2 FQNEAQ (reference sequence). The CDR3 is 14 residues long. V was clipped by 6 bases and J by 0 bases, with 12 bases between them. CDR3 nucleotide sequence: TGTGCCAGCAGTCTAGGAGGGCCCTCCTACGAGCAGTACTTC. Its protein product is CASSLGGPSYEQYF.

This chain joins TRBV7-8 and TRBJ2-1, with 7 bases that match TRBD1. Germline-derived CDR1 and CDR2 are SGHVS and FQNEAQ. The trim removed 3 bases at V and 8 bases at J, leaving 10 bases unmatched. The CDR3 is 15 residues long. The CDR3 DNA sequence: TGTGCCAGCAGCTTCCGGACAGGTTTGGGGGATGAGCAGTTCTTC. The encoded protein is CASSFRTGLGDEQFF. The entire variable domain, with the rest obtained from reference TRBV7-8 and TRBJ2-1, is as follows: GAGVSQSPRYKVAKRGQDVALRCDPISGHVSLFWYQQALGQGPEFLTYFQNEAQLDKSGLPSDRFFAERPEGSVSTLKIQRTQQEDSAVYLCASSFRTGLGDEQFFGPGTRLTVL.

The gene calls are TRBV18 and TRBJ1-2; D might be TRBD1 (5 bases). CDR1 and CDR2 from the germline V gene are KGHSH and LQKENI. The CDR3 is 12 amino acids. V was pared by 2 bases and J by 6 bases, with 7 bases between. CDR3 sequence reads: CASSPGGNGYTF. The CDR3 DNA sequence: TGTGCCAGCTCACCAGGGGGGAATGGCTACACCTTC.

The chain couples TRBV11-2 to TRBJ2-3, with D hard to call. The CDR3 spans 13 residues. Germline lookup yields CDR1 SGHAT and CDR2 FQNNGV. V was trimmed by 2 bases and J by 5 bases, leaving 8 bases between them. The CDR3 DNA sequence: TGTGCCAGCAGCTTAAACCAGATAGATACGCAGTATTTT. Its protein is CASSLNQIDTQYF.

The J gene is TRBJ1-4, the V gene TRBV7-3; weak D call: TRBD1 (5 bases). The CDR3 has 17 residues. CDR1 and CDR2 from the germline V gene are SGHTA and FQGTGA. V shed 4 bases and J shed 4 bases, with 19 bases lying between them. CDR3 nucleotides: TGTGCCAGCAGCTCCCCTCGGGGGACTGCCCGTAATGAAAAACTGTTTTTT. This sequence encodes CASSSPRGTARNEKLFF. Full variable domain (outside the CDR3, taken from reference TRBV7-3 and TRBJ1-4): GAGVSQTPSNKVTEKGKYVELRCDPISGHTALYWYRQSLGQGPEFLIYFQGTGAADDSGLPNDRFFAVRPEGSVSTLKIQRTERGDSAVYLCASSSPRGTARNEKLFFGSGTQLSVL.

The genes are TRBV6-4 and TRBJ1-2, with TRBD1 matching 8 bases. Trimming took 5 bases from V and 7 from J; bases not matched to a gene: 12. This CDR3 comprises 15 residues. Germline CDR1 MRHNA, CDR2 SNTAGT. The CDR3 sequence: CASSLFPTGGVGYTF. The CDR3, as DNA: TGTGCCAGCAGTCTCTTCCCAACAGGGGGAGTTGGCTACACCTTC.

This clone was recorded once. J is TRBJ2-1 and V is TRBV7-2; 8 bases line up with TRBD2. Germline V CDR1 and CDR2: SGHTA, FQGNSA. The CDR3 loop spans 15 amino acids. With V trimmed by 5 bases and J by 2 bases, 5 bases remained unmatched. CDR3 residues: CASSLGLAAYNEQFF. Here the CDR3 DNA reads TGTGCCAGCAGCCTAGGACTAGCAGCCTACAATGAGCAGTTCTTC.

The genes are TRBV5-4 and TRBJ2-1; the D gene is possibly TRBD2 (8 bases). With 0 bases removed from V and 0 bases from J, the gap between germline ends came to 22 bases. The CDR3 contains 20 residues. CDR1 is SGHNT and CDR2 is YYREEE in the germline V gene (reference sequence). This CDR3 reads CASSLAGTEYSGDSYNEQFF. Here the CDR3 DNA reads TGTGCCAGCAGCTTGGCCGGGACAGAGTATAGCGGGGACTCCTACAATGAGCAGTTCTTC.

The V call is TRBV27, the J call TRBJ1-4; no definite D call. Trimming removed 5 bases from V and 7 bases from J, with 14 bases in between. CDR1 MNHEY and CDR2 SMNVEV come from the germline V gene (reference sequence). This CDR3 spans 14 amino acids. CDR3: CASSLSVRSEKLFF. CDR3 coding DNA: TGTGCCAGCAGTCTCTCGGTCAGGTCTGAAAAACTGTTTTTT.

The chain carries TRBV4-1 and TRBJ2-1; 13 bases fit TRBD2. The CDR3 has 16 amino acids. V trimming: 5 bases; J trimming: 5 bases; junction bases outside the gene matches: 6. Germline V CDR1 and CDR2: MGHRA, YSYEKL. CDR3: CASSYPGTSGNNEQFF. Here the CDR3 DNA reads TGCGCCAGCAGCTACCCCGGGACTAGCGGGAACAATGAGCAGTTCTTC.

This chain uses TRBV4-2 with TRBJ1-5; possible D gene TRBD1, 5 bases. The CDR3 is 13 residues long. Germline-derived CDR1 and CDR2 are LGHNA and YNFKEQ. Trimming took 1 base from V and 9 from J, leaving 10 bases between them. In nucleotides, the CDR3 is TGTGCCAGCAGCCAAGGGGGGGTTCGGCCCCAGCATTTT. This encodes CASSQGGVRPQHF.

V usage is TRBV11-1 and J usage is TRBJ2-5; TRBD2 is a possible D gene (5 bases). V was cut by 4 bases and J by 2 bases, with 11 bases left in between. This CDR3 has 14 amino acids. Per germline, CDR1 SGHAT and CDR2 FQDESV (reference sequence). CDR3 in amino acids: CASSSGLNQETQYF. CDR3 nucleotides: TGTGCCAGCAGCTCCGGACTCAATCAAGAGACCCAGTACTTC.

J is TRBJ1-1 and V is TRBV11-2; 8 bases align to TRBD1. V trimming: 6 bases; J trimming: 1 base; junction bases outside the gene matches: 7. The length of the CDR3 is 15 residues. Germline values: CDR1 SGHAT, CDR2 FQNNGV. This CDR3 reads CASRKAGTGNTEAFF. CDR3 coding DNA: TGTGCCAGCAGAAAGGCGGGGACAGGGAACACTGAAGCTTTCTTT.

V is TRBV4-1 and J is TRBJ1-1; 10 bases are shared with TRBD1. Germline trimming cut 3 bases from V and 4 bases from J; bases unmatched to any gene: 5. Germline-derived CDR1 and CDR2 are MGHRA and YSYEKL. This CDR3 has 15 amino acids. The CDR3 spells CASSQPGTGVTEAFF. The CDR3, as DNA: TGCGCCAGCAGCCAGCCCGGGACAGGGGTCACTGAAGCTTTCTTT.